The clone carrying this T cell receptor (beta chain) was observed once. Germline CDR1 MDHEN, CDR2 SYDVKM. CDR3 length equals 15 residues. Trimming pared 8 bases from V and 4 bases from J, leaving 18 bases between. The sample originates from a study of T cell responses to AZD1222 COVID-19 vaccine. Measured with immunoSEQ multiplex PCR; TCRdb has only the in-frame clones, and not every one. The sample consists of 170,000 or so clones, about 91% of them appearing once. The sample here was peripheral blood, taken 28 days after the second AZD1222 dose. The TCR originated in an adult who received the AZD1222 COVID-19 vaccine. This chain uses TRBV28 with TRBJ1-5, with a possible D match to TRBD1 (5 bases). The CDR3 DNA reads TGTGCCAGCTACCTGGCGGACGGGGGTAATCAGCCCCAGCATTTT. Its translation is CASYLADGGNQPQHF.